The table lists the clone carrying this T cell receptor (beta chain) with many counts. This sample's time point: longitudinal time-point 2. This specimen comes from a study of neurological immune-mediated disorders. There are 16 residues in the CDR3. Unmatched junction bases numbered 9, after V lost 0 bases and J lost 8 bases. The germline V gene encodes CDR1 DFQATT and CDR2 SNEGSKA (reference sequence). TCRdb re-called the 5' RACE reads with MiXCR, one entry per CDR3 protein. The table lists around 90,000 distinct CDR3 sequences, about 13% of them singletons. This TCR was recovered from a female donor with HTLV-1-associated myelopathy (HAM/TSP). This chain links TRBV20-1 with TRBJ2-1, with 11 bases that match TRBD1. The specimen sequenced was PBMCs. CDR3 nucleotide sequence: TGCAGTGCTAGAGAGGCTGGACAGGGGGCGATAGATGAGCAGTTCTTC. Translation: CSAREAGQGAIDEQFF.